Below, one T cell receptor (beta chain) is given with its context. The source of the sample is a study of blood T cell repertoires in COVID-19. Trimming cost V 3 bases and J 5 bases; bases outside gene matches: 7. Germline V lookup: CDR1 SGHRS, CDR2 YFSETQ. CDR3 length equals 14 residues. Authors' data handling: It was from reference gene primer amplification that nucleated cell counts were estimated. The assay was immunoSEQ multiplex PCR, and TCRdb's table has in-frame clones only and misses some. That table is the source of V, J and clone size, and D and trimming were worked out from the DNA. The table records roughly 15,000 clones, roughly three quarters of them present only once.

This sequence was found in a man in his 70s with active or convalescent COVID-19. The chain couples TRBV5-1 to TRBJ2-5; 7 nucleotides align to TRBD1. Sequenced sample: peripheral blood. This CDR3 is CASSSPGGSETQYF. The CDR3 nucleotides read TGCGCCAGCAGCTCCCCAGGGGGATCGGAGACCCAGTACTTC.